This T cell receptor beta chain appears in the sequencing data of a study of blood T cell repertoires in COVID-19. Background on the study: Researchers got acute and convalescent COVID-19 samples from the United States, Italy and Spain. PBMCs, B-cell-depleted T cells, or T cells provided the cDNA or gDNA that made up the material.

This clone was observed a few times. The V and J ends lost 5 bases and 7 bases, in that order; junction bases with no gene match: 16. The V gene's germline CDR1 is ENHRY and CDR2 SYGVKD. The CDR3 covers 16 residues. As originally analysed: Estimation of nucleated cell counts relied on the amplification of reference gene primers. The data were produced by immunoSEQ multiplex PCR, yet TCRdb's version contains in-frame clones alone and is incomplete. V and J calls plus clone size are reproduced from that table; the DNA served to infer D and trimming. The data contain roughly 150,000 clones, roughly 90% of them singletons.

The specimen sequenced was peripheral blood. This TCR came from a woman aged 70-85 years with acute or convalescent COVID-19. The J gene is TRBJ2-7, the V gene TRBV10-3, with 8 bases aligning to TRBD2. CDR3 region: CAISPGGKGLPGEQYF. CDR3 coding DNA: TGTGCCATCAGTCCGGGGGGGAAGGGGCTGCCGGGTGAGCAGTACTTC.